A selection of T cell receptor beta chains follows, all from one sample in a study of identical twins. TCRdb called the 5' RACE reads again in MiXCR, with one record for every CDR3 protein. The sample contains some 570,000 distinct CDR3 sequences, approximately 20% of which appear only once. The same sample was also studied in work on yellow fever vaccine responses in identical twins.

Source material: CD4+ T cells sorted from blood. The receptors were sampled from a woman aged 18-29 years in good health. Both conserved end residues are part of each CDR3. Not every row has a clone size; where given, it reads once, few, many or a size class.

V	J	size	CDR3
TRBV27	TRBJ2-3	few	CASSLSQGWGLYTQYF
TRBV10-3	TRBJ2-1	few	CAITRAGANEQFF
TRBV7-7	TRBJ2-2	.	CASSLAPPVGGTGELFF
TRBV24-1	TRBJ2-2	few	CATSDQTSGIGELFF
TRBV9	TRBJ1-6	many	CASSVESRRRGSPLHF
TRBV3-1	TRBJ1-1	.	CASSHDRNTEAFF
TRBV24-1	TRBJ2-2	.	CATRGGTGELFF
TRBV4-1	TRBJ2-3	.	CASSRLGGSGTDTQYF
TRBV5-1	TRBJ2-4	.	CASSLEDLAKNIQYF
TRBV10-3	TRBJ2-3	.	CAIEQRETDTQYF
TRBV12-3/TRBV12-4	TRBJ2-3	.	CASSSRGRHTDTQYF
TRBV2	TRBJ2-2	.	CATGTGVTGELFF
TRBV15	TRBJ2-7	once	CATSRSSLGSPYEQYF
TRBV14	TRBJ2-1	.	CASSQAPGQGYNEQFF
TRBV2	TRBJ2-2	few	CASSERGTGELFF
TRBV27	TRBJ1-2	few	CASRQTGNYGYTF
TRBV5-4	TRBJ1-2	few	CASSLGSRTDKDYGYTF
TRBV10-3	TRBJ2-5	.	CAMGPRGQETQYF
TRBV12-3/TRBV12-4	TRBJ2-1	.	CASIRRGYNEQFF
TRBV15	TRBJ1-5	few	CATSRKGSWEPQHF
TRBV2	TRBJ2-3	.	CASSGTSGSRADTQYF
TRBV10-3	TRBJ2-7	.	CAISDGQGTEQYF
TRBV24-1	TRBJ2-7	few	CATSVGATGSYEQYF
TRBV4-1	TRBJ2-3	.	CASSPRTGTSTDTQYF
TRBV4-2	TRBJ2-3	few	CASSQVGRGRWVTDTQYF
TRBV6-2/TRBV6-3	TRBJ2-2	few	CASGQGLVTGELFF
TRBV5-1	TRBJ2-1	.	CASSFQQNNEQFF
TRBV7-9	TRBJ2-7	.	CASSLVTDEQYF
TRBV5-1	TRBJ2-1	few	CASSPPDGRIKFF
TRBV3-1	TRBJ2-3	.	CASSQAIRVLGTDTQYF
TRBV2	TRBJ2-3	.	CASSDSASTDTQYF
TRBV24-1	TRBJ2-2	.	CATSDFGHTGELFF
TRBV6-1	TRBJ2-5	few	CASSRNTGAETQYF
TRBV28	TRBJ2-1	.	CASSPPSGSHNEQFF
TRBV12-3/TRBV12-4	TRBJ2-1	.	CASSFQGQYNEQFF
TRBV11-2	TRBJ2-1	.	CASSVHRASRNNEQFF
TRBV7-8	TRBJ1-6	.	CASSLPDYYSPLHF
TRBV3-1	TRBJ1-1	.	CASSQDSQLSKAFF
TRBV9	TRBJ1-2	few	CASSVSSLNYGYTF
TRBV20-1	TRBJ1-3	.	CSARDSPGANSGNTIYF
TRBV5-1	TRBJ1-1	.	CASSYTGGWGTEAFF
TRBV3-1	TRBJ2-2	few	CATTAGGNTGELFF
TRBV3-1	TRBJ2-7	.	CASSQKGTYEQYF
TRBV15	TRBJ1-1	few	CATSRGGPEGTEAFF
TRBV7-8	TRBJ2-3	many	CASSLLNPSGNTDTQYF
TRBV7-9	TRBJ2-1	.	CASSLQFEQFF
TRBV7-2	TRBJ2-3	few	CASSQRGPTNTDTQYF
TRBV3-1	TRBJ2-1	few	CASSARNIGPARYNEQFF
TRBV20-1	TRBJ2-7	.	CSATGTSVYEQYF
TRBV9	TRBJ1-2	.	CASSVTGQPYGYTF
TRBV27	TRBJ2-3	.	CASSLAKSTDTQYF
TRBV3-1	TRBJ1-1	.	CASSQVGAMNTEAFF